This record covers a single T cell receptor beta chain. Its specificity is unknown. The CDR3 is 14 residues long. The V gene's germline CDR1 is MNHEY and CDR2 SMNVEV (reference sequence). The germline V and J ends were trimmed by 0 bases and 3 bases, with 9 bases remaining between them. A J-beta primer mix and a sample-barcoded 5' primer were used in a second PCR of about 7 to 12 cycles. MiXCR, run by TCRdb on the 5' RACE reads, gives a single entry per CDR3 protein. The sample carries 500,000 to 650,000 distinct CDR3 sequences, around a quarter recorded once. The sample comes from a study of blood T cells in healthy people across ages. Study outcomes and limitations: Observed TCR beta diversity per million T cells went down as age went up. This fall followed a roughly linear course with age. Lack of knowledge of donor CMV status possibly confounded expanded clonotype changes.

The data were also submitted as part of a second study, on T cells of mothers and their children. According to that study: Related mother-child pairs shared slightly more overlap than unrelated pairs, but the difference was non-significant. No clones detected were persistent microchimeric T cell clones.

This TCR was recovered from a boy aged 2 to 10 in good health. The J gene is TRBJ2-7, the V gene TRBV27, with D perhaps assigned TRBD1 or TRBD2 (6 bases each). The sample consisted of blood. The DNA of the CDR3 is TGTGCCAGCAGTTTATCGCGGGACAACTACGAGCAGTACTTC. Its protein is CASSLSRDNYEQYF.